This record concerns one TCR beta chain sequence. Original data processing: The authors estimated nucleated cell counts from reference gene primer amplification. Clones were sequenced by immunoSEQ multiplex PCR, and TCRdb holds only the in-frame ones, with some missing. From that table come the V and J calls and clone size; the DNA was used to work out D and trimming. The table has tens of thousands of clones, around 90% seen once. V was clipped by 6 bases and J by 8 bases, with 17 bases between them. The germline V gene encodes CDR1 MNHEY and CDR2 SVGAGI. The CDR3 covers 14 residues. This entry comes from a study of blood T cell repertoires in COVID-19. Study-wide context: The cDNA or gDNA used as material had been derived from T cells, B-cell-depleted T cells, or PBMCs.

This receptor was taken from a middle-aged man with acute or convalescent COVID-19. This chain connects TRBV6-5 to TRBJ1-5; no firm D call. Source material: peripheral blood. CDR3 DNA sequence: TGTGCCAGCAGCCCCGGAGGGTACTGGGAGCCCCAGCATTTT. Amino acid sequence: CASSPGGYWEPQHF.